The text below deals with one T cell receptor beta chain. CDR1 and CDR2 from the germline V gene are MNHNS and SASEGT. This CDR3 region has 16 residues. The PCR employed 60 Vbeta primers together with 13 Jbeta primers. The method was immunoSEQ multiplex PCR; TCRdb's version includes in-frame clones alone and lacks a portion of them. The sample records 200,000 to 250,000 clones, 60% to 80% being singletons. This sample was included in a study of cytomegalovirus exposure and HLA in healthy donors. The chain couples TRBV6-1 to TRBJ2-5, with D unclear. The last part of the DNA fits TRBJ2-7 better; the J call may be wrong. The sequencing sample was made of PBMCs. The origin of this receptor is a young man in good health and CMV-seronegative. Here the CDR3 reads CASSETLAPPRNEQYF. The CDR3 coding sequence is TGTGCCAGCAGTGAAACGCTGGCGCCCCCGCGGAACGAGCAGTACTTC.